These T cell receptor beta chains were read from a single sample in a study of blood T cell repertoires in COVID-19. TCRdb keeps only in-frame clones here, not all; method: immunoSEQ multiplex PCR. The sample contains more than 150,000 clones, 90% of which appear only once. The sample comprised peripheral blood. The receptors derive from a man aged 45-65 years with acute or convalescent COVID-19. CDR3s include the opening cysteine and the closing phenylalanine or tryptophan.

V | length | CDR3
TRBV19 | 16 | CASSIGPARGSTEAFF
TRBV4-3 | 15 | CASSQDAGSYQPQHF
TRBV4-1 | 13 | CASSQGGSTEAFF
TRBV11-2 | 11 | CASSHGGMAFF
TRBV5-4 | 14 | CASSLGQGTGELFF
TRBV27 | 15 | CASSRGVASSSPLHF
TRBV6-5 | 13 | CASRVDSNQPQHF
TRBV10-3 | 13 | CATGLAGSDEQFF
TRBV19 | 17 | CASSMERQGPNTGELFF
TRBV3-1/TRBV3-2 | 15 | CASSQGTGLNTEAFF
TRBV7-9 | 16 | CASSHARGRRTGELFF
TRBV28 | 15 | CASSSGGELNTEAFF
TRBV3-1/TRBV3-2 | 15 | CASSPRPGTVFEQYF
TRBV2 | 13 | CASLQGVNSPLHF
TRBV6-5 | 14 | CASTGGQGIYGYTF
TRBV5-5 | 15 | CASSQSLQGSTEAFF
TRBV2 | 13 | CASRGQANQPQHF
TRBV6-2/TRBV6-3 | 14 | CASSRQGITYGYTF
TRBV4-3 | 14 | CASSLGQGNQPQHF
TRBV4-1 | 11 | CASRVGETQYF
TRBV7-3 | 14 | CASSLGGHEETQYF
TRBV21-1 | 13 | CASIPTGGNTIYF
TRBV5-1 | 16 | CASSSTGTMNTGELFF
TRBV4-2 | 15 | CASSHGTGGVNEQFF
TRBV27 | 16 | CASSQGTHPANYGYTF
TRBV7-8 | 16 | CASSATGTSGSRELFF
TRBV9 | 16 | CASAGVVGIRNTEAFF
TRBV7-2 | 13 | CASLSQGADTQYF
TRBV6-2/TRBV6-3 | 21 | CASSPPLPGSGGARPYNEQFF
TRBV3-1/TRBV3-2 | 13 | CASSQGGLTEAFF
TRBV5-4 | 13 | CASSLNRDYGYTF